Included here is one TCR beta chain sequence, with context. Its cognate antigen is unknown. This record comes from a study of cytomegalovirus exposure and HLA in healthy donors. From germline, CDR1 is SGHAT and CDR2 FQNNGV. The CDR3 is made up of 17 amino acids. Trimming took 0 bases from V and 11 from J; bases not matched to a gene: 18. At collection, donors were nominally healthy, but unrecorded immune exposures were probable. The primer mix had 60 Vbeta and 13 Jbeta primers. Authors' data handling: Later, an analysis found about 83 million unique TCR beta chains, and 8.5 million to 12 million of these were shared. The table came from immunoSEQ multiplex PCR; TCRdb's copy has only in-frame clones and leaves some out. The DNA was the basis for D and trimming; V, J and clone size are from that table. Of some 120,000 clones in the sample, 70% to 85% were seen once. Study-level results: The authors enumerated 164 TCR beta chains as linked to cytomegalovirus. Later analysis reportedly placed an Asian-associated ancestry cluster below the roughly 680-donor mean in N-insertions.

Sequencing was carried out using PBMCs. This TCR came from a woman aged 40 to 50 in good health and CMV-seropositive. The gene calls are TRBV11-2 and TRBJ2-5, with 7 bases matching TRBD2. CDR3 loop: CASSLDRLAAVYEKQYF. CDR3 DNA: TGTGCCAGCAGCTTAGATCGGCTAGCGGCAGTCTACGAGAAGCAGTACTTC. Full variable domain (missing parts from reference TRBV11-2 and TRBJ2-5): EAGVAQSPRYKIIEKRQSVAFWCNPISGHATLYWYQQILGQGPKLLIQFQNNGVVDDSQLPKDRFSAERLKGVDSTLKIQPAKLEDSAVYLCASSLDRLAAVYEKQYFGPGTRLLVL.